In this sample, the clone carrying this T cell receptor beta chain turned up once. CDR1 and CDR2 (germline): SGHKS, YYEKEE (reference sequence). CDR3 size: 14 residues. Trimming left V 2 bases short and J 10 bases short, with 15 bases between. The data belong to a study of blood T cell repertoires in COVID-19. For the study at large: Some COVID-19 samples were acute and others convalescent; all came from the United States, Italy and Spain. Sources were T cells, B-cell-depleted T cells, or PBMCs; the material itself was cDNA or gDNA.

The authors' processing: Counts of nucleated cells, estimated from reference gene primer amplification, were obtained. Method: immunoSEQ multiplex PCR; TCRdb's copy keeps in-frame clones and lacks some. That table furnishes V, J and clone size, whereas the DNA furnished D and trimming. The table has fewer than 200,000 clones, around nine tenths seen once. The TCR was taken from a young woman who had recovered from COVID-19. The gene calls are TRBV5-5 and TRBJ1-4, with a weak D call TRBD1 (6 bases). What was sequenced was peripheral blood. The CDR3 region is CASSFWAEGGKLFF. CDR3 nucleotide sequence: TGTGCCAGCAGCTTTTGGGCCGAAGGGGGAAAACTGTTTTTT.